These 28 T cell receptor beta chains were sequenced from one sample in a study of T-cell reconstitution after alpha-beta-depleted transplantation in children. TCRbeta library preparation incorporated unique molecular identifiers. Via MiXCR, TCRdb re-called the PCR reads, giving one row per CDR3 protein. The table records 500,000 to 750,000 distinct CDR3 sequences, 25% to 30% of them present only once. Sequences were derived from PBMCs, sampled before TCRalphabeta/CD19-depleted stem cell transplant. Source of these receptors: a boy in the first two years of life with Wiskott-Aldrich syndrome, due to receive a stem cell transplant.

This rearrangement joins TRBV24-1 to TRBJ2-1; 10 bases are a match to TRBD2. J gave up 7 bases and V 3 bases, and 5 bases lay outside the gene matches. CDR1 and CDR2 (germline): KGHDR, SFDVKD. The CDR3 spans 15 residues. This chain's CDR3 is CATSDTGTSANEQFF. The CDR3 DNA reads as TGTGCCACCAGTGATACCGGGACTAGCGCGAATGAGCAGTTCTTC.

The chain carries TRBV9 and TRBJ1-6; tentative D call: TRBD1 (5 bases). Trimming shortened V by 4 bases and J by 4 bases, and 12 bases separated the two germline ends. There are 15 residues in the CDR3. Germline V gene lookup returns CDR1 SGDLS and CDR2 YYNGEE. The CDR3 nucleotides read TGTGCCAGCAGCATCCGGGACCTTTATAATTCACCCCTCCACTTT. Protein product: CASSIRDLYNSPLHF.

The genes are TRBV11-3 and TRBJ2-1; 8 bases are a match to TRBD1. Trimming cost V 6 bases and J 8 bases; bases outside gene matches: 6. CDR3 length equals 13 residues. CDR1 is SGHNT, CDR2 YENEEA, per germline. The CDR3 here is CASSRTGRDEQFF. The CDR3 region has the DNA TGTGCCAGCAGTCGGACAGGGCGGGATGAGCAGTTCTTC. The full variable domain, in which reference TRBV11-3 and TRBJ2-1 provide the parts outside the CDR3, is EAGVVQSPRYKIIEKKQPVAFWCNPISGHNTLYWYLQNLGQGPELLIRYENEEAVDDSQLPKDRFSAERLKGVDSTLKIQPAELGDSAVYLCASSRTGRDEQFFGPGTRLTVL.

Concerning this clonotype: One end of the junction does not line up with germline, which may come from a read error. The V gene is TRBV27, the J gene TRBJ2-3; the D gene could be TRBD1 or TRBD2 (6 bases each). CDR1 MNHEY and CDR2 SMNVEV come from the germline V gene (reference sequence). This CDR3 region has 14 residues. The CDR3 DNA sequence: TGTTCCAGCAGTCGGGGGCTAGGCAGAGCTACGCAGTATTTT. This encodes CSSSRGLGRATQYF.

This clonotype was seen a few times. The chain uses TRBV3-1 and TRBJ1-6, with TRBD1 identical over 8 bases. The ends lost 0 bases at V and 7 bases at J; junction bases unmatched: 5. Germline values: CDR1 LGHDT, CDR2 YNNKEL (reference sequence). The CDR3 spans 16 residues. The CDR3 region has the DNA TGTGCCAGCAGCCAAGAAAGGGACAGGTGGAATTCACCCCTCCACTTT. The encoded protein is CASSQERDRWNSPLHF.

V gene TRBV7-2 combines with J gene TRBJ2-5; D gene unclear. With 5 bases removed from V and 2 bases from J, the gap between germline ends came to 15 bases. Germline V gene data show CDR1 as SGHTA and CDR2 as FQGNSA. CDR3 length: 15 residues. The CDR3 reads CASSQHLTQQETQYF. CDR3 in DNA: TGTGCCAGCAGCCAACACCTCACACAACAAGAGACCCAGTACTTC. Combining the CDR3 with reference TRBV7-2 and TRBJ2-5 gives the whole variable domain GAGVSQSPSNKVTEKGKDVELRCDPISGHTALYWYRQSLGQGLEFLIYFQGNSAPDKSGLPSDRFSAERTGGSVSTLTIQRTQQEDSAVYLCASSQHLTQQETQYFGPGTRLLVL.

This clonotype was counted a few times. The rearrangement joins TRBV5-5 to TRBJ2-7; D unclear. V was cut by 1 base and J by 2 bases, with 13 bases left in between. Germline V CDR1 and CDR2: SGHKS, YYEKEE (reference sequence). This CDR3 region has 15 residues. The CDR3 is CASSLWAASTYEQYF. CDR3 in DNA: TGTGCCAGCAGCTTGTGGGCGGCTTCAACCTACGAGCAGTACTTC.

This chain connects TRBV9 to TRBJ2-1; possible D gene TRBD2, 6 bases. CDR3 size: 16 residues. Germline lookup yields CDR1 SGDLS and CDR2 YYNGEE. Trimming took off 0 bases at V and 3 bases at J, with 13 bases between the two ends. The CDR3 loop is CASSVGGLLNYNEQFF. CDR3 coding DNA: TGTGCCAGCAGCGTAGGGGGACTCTTAAACTACAATGAGCAGTTCTTC.

The rearrangement links TRBV20-1 to TRBJ1-2; possible D gene TRBD1, 6 bases. The CDR3 sequence is 16 residues long. The V end lost 6 bases, the J end lost 3 bases, and 23 bases lay between the germline ends. The germline CDR1 and CDR2 sequences are DFQATT and SNEGSKA (reference sequence). Written as DNA, the CDR3 is TGCAGTGCCACATGGGGGTCAGGGGCGACCTACTATGGCTACACCTTC. Residues: CSATWGSGATYYGYTF.

This clonotype is a singleton in its sample. The final CDR3 position lacks the conserved phenylalanine or tryptophan, pointing to a likely read error. The chain uses TRBV24-1 and TRBJ1-5; 7 nucleotides align to TRBD1. Per the germline V gene, CDR1 is KGHDR and CDR2 is SFDVKD. The CDR3 length is 15 residues. V trimming: 3 bases; J trimming: 4 bases; junction bases outside the gene matches: 5. The DNA for the CDR3 is TGTGCCACCAGTGATGCAAACAGGGGAAATCAGCCCCAGCATATT. It codes for CATSDANRGNQPQHI.

This clonotype was observed a handful of times. The chain has TRBV12-3 or TRBV12-4 and TRBJ2-7, with a tentative D call TRBD1 (6 bases). This CDR3 has 13 amino acids. The V end lost 4 bases, the J end lost 4 bases, and 11 bases lay between the germline ends. Written as DNA, the CDR3 is TGTGCCAGCAGTTCGGACAGTACTTACGAGCAGTACTTC. Its translation: CASSSDSTYEQYF.

The V call is TRBV7-8, the J call TRBJ2-3, with 10 bases fitting TRBD2. This CDR3 is built from 16 residues. CDR1 and CDR2 (germline): SGHVS, FQNEAQ. V lost 4 bases to trimming and J lost 0 bases; unmatched junction nucleotides: 4. The CDR3 loop reads CASSSLTSGSTDTQYF. The DNA of the CDR3 is TGTGCCAGCAGCTCCCTGACTAGCGGGAGCACAGATACGCAGTATTTT.

This clonotype was found a few times. The gene calls are TRBV10-3 and TRBJ1-4; no definite D call. Germline CDR1 is ENHRY and CDR2 is SYGVKD. This CDR3 region has 13 residues. V was pared by 6 bases and J by 8 bases, with 13 bases between. CDR3 protein: CAISTGIGEKLFF. The CDR3 nucleotides read TGTGCCATCAGCACCGGTATCGGGGAAAAACTGTTTTTT.

This clonotype showed up just a few times. The chain links TRBV20-1 to TRBJ2-7, with D possibly TRBD1 on 6 matching bases. Germline CDR1 DFQATT, CDR2 SNEGSKA (reference sequence). The length of the CDR3 is 15 residues. V gave up 0 bases and J gave up 4 bases, with 16 bases separating them. This CDR3 is CSARDLTGWGYEQYF. CDR3 DNA sequence: TGCAGTGCTAGAGATTTAACAGGGTGGGGGTACGAGCAGTACTTC.

V is TRBV10-3 and J is TRBJ2-2; 9 bases agree with TRBD2. This CDR3 region has 16 residues. Germline V gene lookup returns CDR1 ENHRY and CDR2 SYGVKD. The V and J ends lost 4 bases and 4 bases, in that order; junction bases with no gene match: 7. CDR3 sequence reads: CAISGGRTSVTGELFF. Here the CDR3 DNA reads TGTGCCATCAGTGGGGGGCGGACTAGCGTCACCGGGGAGCTGTTTTTT.

V gene TRBV6-1 combines with J gene TRBJ2-7; TRBD2 matches 7 bases. J was trimmed by 2 bases and V by 6 bases; bases with no gene match: 4. Germline V lookup: CDR1 MNHNS, CDR2 SASEGT. The CDR3 contains 13 residues. The CDR3 sequence: CASRASGTYEQYF. The CDR3 region has the DNA TGTGCCAGCAGGGCTAGCGGAACCTACGAGCAGTACTTC.

This clonotype was detected only once. The chain carries TRBV5-1 and TRBJ2-1; 8 bases fit TRBD2. Trimming removed 5 bases from V and 9 bases from J; junction bases left unmatched: 19. The length of the CDR3 is 17 residues. The germline V gene encodes CDR1 SGHRS and CDR2 YFSETQ. CDR3 DNA: TGCGCCAGCAGTCGTTCTGTCCAGCGGGAGTTTTCTCGTGAGCAGTTCTTC. It translates to CASSRSVQREFSREQFF.

The rearrangement joins TRBV20-1 to TRBJ2-7, with D perhaps assigned TRBD1 or TRBD2 (5 bases each). The CDR3 spans 14 residues. V was cut by 6 bases and J by 1 base, with 16 bases left in between. Germline CDR1 and CDR2: DFQATT and SNEGSKA (reference sequence). CDR3 sequence: CSAEGRILSYEQYF. CDR3 bases: TGCAGTGCCGAGGGACGGATCCTTTCCTACGAGCAGTACTTC.

This clonotype was detected only a few times. The gene calls are TRBV6-1 and TRBJ2-7, with 7 bases matching TRBD2. Germline CDR1 reads MNHNS; CDR2 reads SASEGT. CDR3 length equals 14 residues. Trimming at V came to 6 bases and at J to 5 bases, leaving 10 bases not matched to a gene. The CDR3, as DNA: TGTGCCAGCAGCCACACCGGGGGGTACGACGAGCAGTACTTC. Translated, it gives CASSHTGGYDEQYF.

This clonotype was found a few times. The chain links TRBV12-3 or TRBV12-4 to TRBJ2-4; TRBD1 matches at 8 bases. The trim removed 1 base at V and 9 bases at J, leaving 5 bases unmatched. The CDR3 consists of 14 residues. DNA for the CDR3: TGTGCCAGCAGTTTAGTACAGGGGGGCGGCATTCAGTACTTC. Protein product: CASSLVQGGGIQYF.

This clonotype was detected only a few times. This sequence joins TRBV12-3 or TRBV12-4 and TRBJ2-1; 9 bases agree with TRBD2. With V trimmed by 6 bases and J by 4 bases, 16 bases remained unmatched. The CDR3 is made up of 18 amino acids. The CDR3 sequence is CASSITLWVAGAYNEQFF. Here the CDR3 DNA reads TGTGCCAGCAGCATAACCCTCTGGGTAGCGGGAGCTTACAATGAGCAGTTCTTC.

This rearrangement joins TRBV3-1 to TRBJ2-5; 7 positions agree with TRBD1. Germline V gene sequence: CDR1 LGHDT, CDR2 YNNKEL (reference sequence). Trimming took 3 bases from V and 5 from J; bases not matched to a gene: 9. This CDR3 comprises 15 residues. DNA for the CDR3: TGTGCCAGCAGCCATATGGGACAGTGTGTCGAGACCCAGTACTTC. It encodes CASSHMGQCVETQYF.

The chain employs TRBV29-1 and TRBJ2-5, with TRBD1 as a possible D gene (6 bases). V was cut by 7 bases and J by 0 bases, with 15 bases left in between. The CDR3 runs to 14 residues. Germline CDR1 reads SQVTM; CDR2 reads ANQGSEA. CDR3 in DNA: TGCAGCGGCCGGGACACTTGGTACCAAGAGACCCAGTACTTC. Protein sequence: CSGRDTWYQETQYF.

This clonotype was seen just once. V is TRBV24-1 and J is TRBJ2-3; 10 bases map to TRBD2. This CDR3 is 13 amino acids long. Trimming took 9 bases from V and 5 from J; bases not matched to a gene: 4. Germline V gives CDR1 KGHDR, CDR2 SFDVKD. Written as DNA, the CDR3 is TGTGCCACCTCGGCTAGCGGGAGAGATACGCAGTATTTT. Its protein is CATSASGRDTQYF.

In this sample, this clonotype turned up a few times. The rearrangement uses TRBV3-1 and TRBJ2-2; TRBD1 might be the D (6 bases). CDR1 and CDR2 from the germline V gene are LGHDT and YNNKEL (reference sequence). Trimming removed 1 base at V and 1 base at J, with 16 bases between. CDR3 length: 18 amino acids. Here the CDR3 reads CASSQAAGRGMNTGELFF. The CDR3 coding sequence is TGTGCCAGCAGCCAAGCGGCGGGCAGGGGAATGAACACCGGGGAGCTGTTTTTT.

This clonotype was seen at least ten times. The genes are TRBV5-1 and TRBJ2-3; tentatively, D is TRBD1 (5 bases). Germline CDR1 SGHRS, CDR2 YFSETQ. The V gene lost 0 bases and the J gene lost 3 bases, with 8 bases spanning the gap. CDR3 length: 14 amino acids. The chain's CDR3 is CASSLAQGTDTQYF. The DNA of the CDR3 is TGCGCCAGCAGCTTGGCCCAGGGTACAGATACGCAGTATTTT.

There are a few counts of this clonotype. No conserved phenylalanine or tryptophan is present at the end of the CDR3, so a read error is the likely explanation. The DNA is omitted, as the CDR3 cannot be located on it reliably, and the CDR3 follows TCRdb's listing. The V gene is TRBV28, the J gene TRBJ2-3; the DNA was not compared with TRBD2, the D call given in the table. The CDR3 length is 16 residues, termini included. Germline loops: CDR1 MDHEN, CDR2 SYDVKM. The CDR3 spells CASSYDISETSGRRRS.

This chain joins TRBV15 and TRBJ2-1; D is possibly TRBD2 (6 bases). The CDR3 consists of 13 residues. Trimming removed 1 base at V and 7 bases at J, with 8 bases between. Looked up from germline, CDR1 is LNHNV and CDR2 is YYDKDF (reference sequence). The CDR3 sequence is CATSRGGVNEQFF. The DNA for the CDR3 is TGTGCCACCAGCAGAGGCGGGGTGAATGAGCAGTTCTTC.